This T cell receptor (beta chain) derives from a study of cytomegalovirus exposure and HLA in healthy donors. Overall study findings and caveats: Roughly uniform depth of sequencing across donors was assumed in presence/absence analyses.

Notes on this clone: The antigen remains unidentified.

In nominal health when sampled, donors likely had unrecorded immune exposures nonetheless. The PCR ran on 60 Vbeta and 13 Jbeta primers. Repertoires were generated with immunoSEQ multiplex PCR, while TCRdb's copy carries only in-frame clones and drops some. The sample shows 100,000 to 150,000 clones, and over 1.5% sits with its ten largest clones. Trimming took 3 bases from V and 4 from J; bases not matched to a gene: 2. In germline, CDR1 is LGHNA, CDR2 YSLEER. The CDR3 runs 15 residues. The chain couples TRBV4-3 to TRBJ2-3; 12 bases map to TRBD2. This clonotype was sampled from a woman aged 40 to 50 in good health and CMV-seropositive. The sample was PBMCs. The CDR3 DNA follows: TGCGCCAGCAGCCAGACTAGCGGGGGTTCAGATACGCAGTATTTT. This gives the protein CASSQTSGGSDTQYF.